This TCR beta chain was identified in a study of control samples from healthy donors and cancer patients. Germline V gene data show CDR1 as SGHVS and CDR2 as FNYEAQ. CDR3 size: 16 residues. The junction had 6 bases not matched to a gene; V was cut back by 1 base and J by 4 bases. Assay used: immunoSEQ multiplex PCR; TCRdb lists only in-frame clones, some missing. The sample comprises over 65,000 clones, approximately 94% of which are singletons, and over 5% rests with the top ten. Sequenced sample: blood. The chain couples TRBV7-6 to TRBJ2-5; 10 positions agree with TRBD2. This TCR was recovered from a woman aged 40 to 55 in good health. The CDR3 nucleotides read TGTGCCAGCAGCTTAGGAGCAGCGGGGGGGCCAGAGACCCAGTACTTC. It encodes CASSLGAAGGPETQYF.